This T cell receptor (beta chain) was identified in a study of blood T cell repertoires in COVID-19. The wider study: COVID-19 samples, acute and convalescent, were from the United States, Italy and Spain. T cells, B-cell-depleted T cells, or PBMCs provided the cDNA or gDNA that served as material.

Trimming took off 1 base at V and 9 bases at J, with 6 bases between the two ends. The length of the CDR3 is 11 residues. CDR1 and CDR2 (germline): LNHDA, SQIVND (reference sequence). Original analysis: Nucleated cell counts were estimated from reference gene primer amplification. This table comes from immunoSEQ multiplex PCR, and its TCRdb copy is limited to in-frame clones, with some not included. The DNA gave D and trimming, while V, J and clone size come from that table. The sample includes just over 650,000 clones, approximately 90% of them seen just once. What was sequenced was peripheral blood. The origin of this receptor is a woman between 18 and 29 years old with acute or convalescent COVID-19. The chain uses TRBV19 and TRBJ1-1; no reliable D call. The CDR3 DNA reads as TGTGCCAGTAGTATAGGAAGCAAAGCTTTCTTT. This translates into CASSIGSKAFF. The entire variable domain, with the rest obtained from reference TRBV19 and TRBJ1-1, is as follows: DGGITQSPKYLFRKEGQNVTLSCEQNLNHDAMYWYRQDPGQGLRLIYYSQIVNDFQKGDIAEGYSVSREKKESFPLTVTSAQKNPTAFYLCASSIGSKAFFGQGTRLTVV.